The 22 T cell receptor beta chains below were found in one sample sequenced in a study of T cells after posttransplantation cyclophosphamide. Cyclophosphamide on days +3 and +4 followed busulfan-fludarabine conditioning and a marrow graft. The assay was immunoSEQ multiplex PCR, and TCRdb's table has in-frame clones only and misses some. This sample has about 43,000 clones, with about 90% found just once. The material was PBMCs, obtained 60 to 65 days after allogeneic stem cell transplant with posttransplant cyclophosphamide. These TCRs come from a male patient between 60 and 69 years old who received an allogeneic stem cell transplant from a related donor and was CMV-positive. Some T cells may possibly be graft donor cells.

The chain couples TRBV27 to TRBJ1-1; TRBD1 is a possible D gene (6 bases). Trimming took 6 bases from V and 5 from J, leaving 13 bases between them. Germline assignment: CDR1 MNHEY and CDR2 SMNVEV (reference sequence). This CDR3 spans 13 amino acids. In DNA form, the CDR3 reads TGTGCCAGCAGAACAGGGTCTTGGACTGAAGCTTTCTTT. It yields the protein CASRTGSWTEAFF.

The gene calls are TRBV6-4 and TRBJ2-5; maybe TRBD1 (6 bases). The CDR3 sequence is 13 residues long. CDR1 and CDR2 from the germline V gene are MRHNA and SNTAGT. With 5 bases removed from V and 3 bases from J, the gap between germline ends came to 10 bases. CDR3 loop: CASSQGPEETQYF. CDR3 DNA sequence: TGTGCCAGCAGTCAGGGGCCCGAAGAGACCCAGTACTTC.

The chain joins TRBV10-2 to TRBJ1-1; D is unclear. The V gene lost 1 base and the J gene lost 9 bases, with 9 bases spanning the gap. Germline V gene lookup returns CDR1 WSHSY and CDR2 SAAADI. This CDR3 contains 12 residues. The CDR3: CASSEYGQKAFF. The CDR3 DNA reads TGCGCCAGCAGTGAGTATGGGCAGAAAGCTTTCTTT.

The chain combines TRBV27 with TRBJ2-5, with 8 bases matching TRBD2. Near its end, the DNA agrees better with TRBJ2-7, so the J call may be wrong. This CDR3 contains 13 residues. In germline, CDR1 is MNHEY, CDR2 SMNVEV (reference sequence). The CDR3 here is CASSSGGYYEQYF. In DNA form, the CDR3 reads TGTGCCAGCAGTTCGGGGGGGTACTACGAGCAGTACTTC.

CDR3 DNA sequence: TGTGCCAGCAGCTTGGGACAGGTGGGGACAGATACGCAGTATTTT. Its translation: CASSLGQVGTDTQYF. This sequence joins TRBV9 and TRBJ2-3, with TRBD1 identical over 8 bases. The length of the CDR3 is 15 residues. Germline CDR1 reads SGDLS; CDR2 reads YYNGEE. Trimming took 4 bases from V and 3 from J; bases not matched to a gene: 7.

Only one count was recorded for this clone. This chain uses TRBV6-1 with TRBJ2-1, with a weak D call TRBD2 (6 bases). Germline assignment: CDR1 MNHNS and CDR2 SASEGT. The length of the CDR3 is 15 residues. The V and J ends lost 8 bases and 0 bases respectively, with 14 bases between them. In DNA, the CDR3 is TGTGCCAGCGGCGGGGCAACTAGCTCCTACAATGAGCAGTTCTTC. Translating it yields CASGGATSSYNEQFF.

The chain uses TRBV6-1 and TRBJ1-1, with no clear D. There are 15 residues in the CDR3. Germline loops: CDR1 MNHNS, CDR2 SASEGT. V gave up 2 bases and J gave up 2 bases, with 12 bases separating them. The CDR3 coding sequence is TGTGCCAGCAGTGAAAGATGGAGTTTTAACACTGAAGCTTTCTTT. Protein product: CASSERWSFNTEAFF.

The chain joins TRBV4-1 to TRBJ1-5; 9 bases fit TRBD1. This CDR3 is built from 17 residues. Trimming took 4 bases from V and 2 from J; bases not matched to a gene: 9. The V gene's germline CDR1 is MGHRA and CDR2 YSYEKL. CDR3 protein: CASSRTPRTGGNQPQHF. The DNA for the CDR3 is TGCGCCAGCAGCCGGACGCCCCGGACAGGGGGCAATCAGCCCCAGCATTTT.

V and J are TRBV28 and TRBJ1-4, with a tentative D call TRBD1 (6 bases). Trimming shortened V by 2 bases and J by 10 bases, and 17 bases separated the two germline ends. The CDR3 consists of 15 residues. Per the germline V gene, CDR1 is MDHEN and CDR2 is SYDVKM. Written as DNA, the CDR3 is TGTGCCAGCAGTTTAGGGGGCCTCAGAAGGGGAAAACTGTTTTTT. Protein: CASSLGGLRRGKLFF.

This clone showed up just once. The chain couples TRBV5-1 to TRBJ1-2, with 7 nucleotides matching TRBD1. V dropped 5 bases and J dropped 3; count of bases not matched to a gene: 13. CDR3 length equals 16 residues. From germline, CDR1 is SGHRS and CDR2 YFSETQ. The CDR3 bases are TGCGCCAGCAGTAGACTGACAGGGCCCCAAGACTATGGCTACACCTTC. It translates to CASSRLTGPQDYGYTF.

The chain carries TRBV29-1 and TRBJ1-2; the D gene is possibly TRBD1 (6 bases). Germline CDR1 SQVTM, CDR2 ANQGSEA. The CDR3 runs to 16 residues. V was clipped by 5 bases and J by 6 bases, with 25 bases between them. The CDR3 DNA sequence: TGCAGCGTTCGCAGGCTACTTACAGGGTCTCTGAATGGCTACACCTTC. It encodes CSVRRLLTGSLNGYTF. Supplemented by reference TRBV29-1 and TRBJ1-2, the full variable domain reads SAVISQKPSRDICQRGTSLTIQCQVDSQVTMMFWYRQQPGQSLTLIATANQGSEATYESGFVIDKFPISRPNLTFSTLTVSNMSPEDSSIYLCSVRRLLTGSLNGYTFGSGTRLTVV.

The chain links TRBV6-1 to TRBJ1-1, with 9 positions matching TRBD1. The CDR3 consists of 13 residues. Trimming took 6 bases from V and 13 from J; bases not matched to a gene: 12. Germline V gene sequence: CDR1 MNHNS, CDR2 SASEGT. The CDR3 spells CASRTGTGWSFFF. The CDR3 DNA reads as TGTGCCAGCAGAACTGGGACAGGGTGGAGTTTTTTCTTT.

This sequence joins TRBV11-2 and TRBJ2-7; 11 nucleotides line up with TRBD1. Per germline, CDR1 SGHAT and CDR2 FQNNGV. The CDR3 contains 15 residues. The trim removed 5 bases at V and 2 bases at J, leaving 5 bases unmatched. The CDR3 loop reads CASSPGTGGTYEQYV. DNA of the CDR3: TGTGCCAGCAGCCCCGGGACAGGGGGGACCTACGAGCAGTACGTC.

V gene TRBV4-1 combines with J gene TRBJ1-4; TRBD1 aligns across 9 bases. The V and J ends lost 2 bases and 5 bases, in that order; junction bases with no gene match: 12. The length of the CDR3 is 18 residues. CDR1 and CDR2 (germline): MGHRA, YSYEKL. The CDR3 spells CASSQFAWQGQGNEKLFF. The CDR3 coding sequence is TGCGCCAGCAGCCAATTCGCCTGGCAAGGACAGGGGAATGAAAAACTGTTTTTT.

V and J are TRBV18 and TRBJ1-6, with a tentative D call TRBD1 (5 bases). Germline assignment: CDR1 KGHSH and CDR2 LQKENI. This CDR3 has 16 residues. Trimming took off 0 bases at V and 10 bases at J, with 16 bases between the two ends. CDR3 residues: CASSPPQGGGESPLHF. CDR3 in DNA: TGTGCCAGCTCACCACCGCAGGGTGGTGGAGAATCACCCCTCCACTTT.

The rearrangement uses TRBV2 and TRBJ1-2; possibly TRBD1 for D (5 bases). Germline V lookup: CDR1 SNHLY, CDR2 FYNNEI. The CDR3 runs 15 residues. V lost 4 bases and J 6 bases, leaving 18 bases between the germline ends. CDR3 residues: CASSGDSARGNGYTF. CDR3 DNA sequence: TGTGCCAGCAGTGGCGACAGCGCTAGGGGAAATGGCTACACCTTC.

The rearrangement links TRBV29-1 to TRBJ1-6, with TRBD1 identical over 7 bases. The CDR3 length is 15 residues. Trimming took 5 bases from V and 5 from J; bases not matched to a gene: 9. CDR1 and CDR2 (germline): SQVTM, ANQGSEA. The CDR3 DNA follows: TGCAGCGTTCAACTGACAGGGACCCATAATTCACCCCTCCACTTT. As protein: CSVQLTGTHNSPLHF.

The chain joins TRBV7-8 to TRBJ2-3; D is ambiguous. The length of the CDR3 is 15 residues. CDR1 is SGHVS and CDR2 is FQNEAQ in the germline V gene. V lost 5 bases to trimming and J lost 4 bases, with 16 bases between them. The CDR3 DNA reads TGTGCCAGCAGCCCCCGGGTCTCCGCGGCAGATACGCAGTATTTT. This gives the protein CASSPRVSAADTQYF.

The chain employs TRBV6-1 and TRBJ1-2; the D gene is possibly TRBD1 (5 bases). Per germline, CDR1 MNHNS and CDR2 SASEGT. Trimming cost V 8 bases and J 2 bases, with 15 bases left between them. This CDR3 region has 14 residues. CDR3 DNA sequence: TGTGCCAGCGCCTTTGACAGCGCGAACTATGGCTACACCTTC. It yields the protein CASAFDSANYGYTF.

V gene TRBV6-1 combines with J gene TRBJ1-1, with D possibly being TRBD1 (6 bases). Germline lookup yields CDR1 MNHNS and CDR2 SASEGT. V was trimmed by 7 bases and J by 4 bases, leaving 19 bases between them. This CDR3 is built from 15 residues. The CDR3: CASTPQEGGITEAFF. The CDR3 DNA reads TGTGCCAGCACTCCCCAGGAGGGGGGGATCACTGAAGCTTTCTTT.

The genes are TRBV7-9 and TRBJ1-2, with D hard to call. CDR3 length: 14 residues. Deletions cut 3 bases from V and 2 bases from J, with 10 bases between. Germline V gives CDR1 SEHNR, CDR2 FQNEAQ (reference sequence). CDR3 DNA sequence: TGTGCCAGCAGCTTGGAGCCAAGCAACTATGGCTACACCTTC. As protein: CASSLEPSNYGYTF.

CDR3 in DNA: TGCGCCAGCAGCTCCGGGCACAGGAGAACGGATACGCAGTATTTT. Amino acids: CASSSGHRRTDTQYF. This chain links TRBV5-1 with TRBJ2-3, with a weak D call TRBD1 (5 bases). Looked up from germline, CDR1 is SGHRS and CDR2 is YFSETQ. The CDR3 is made up of 15 amino acids. Trimming took 3 bases from V and 6 from J, leaving 17 bases between them.